The 32 T cell receptor beta chains in this list originate from one sample, sequenced in a study of PD-1 blockade in classical Hodgkin lymphoma. The assay was immunoSEQ multiplex PCR, and TCRdb's table has in-frame clones only and misses some. The sample has more than 25,000 clones; 85% to 90% are singletons. Every patient relapsed after autologous stem cell transplantation, and brentuximab vedotin exposure varied. Thawed PBMCs underwent magnetic negative selection to obtain purified CD8+ T cells. This specimen was CD8+ T cells from blood, taken at baseline. The receptor set was obtained from a human donor with classical Hodgkin lymphoma.

The chain uses TRBV27 and TRBJ2-1; 7 bases align to TRBD2. V dropped 1 base and J dropped 7; count of bases not matched to a gene: 7. CDR3 length: 15 amino acids. CDR1 MNHEY and CDR2 SMNVEV come from the germline V gene (reference sequence). The CDR3 is CASSLFLAANNEQFF. Written as DNA, the CDR3 is TGTGCCAGCAGTTTATTCCTAGCGGCCAATAATGAGCAGTTCTTC.

The chain combines TRBV11-2 with TRBJ2-5; TRBD1 is a possible D gene (5 bases). There are 15 residues in the CDR3. V lost 1 base and J lost 2, with 11 bases in between. Germline loops: CDR1 SGHAT, CDR2 FQNNGV. CDR3 sequence: CASSLGRQKQETQYF. The CDR3 DNA is TGTGCCAGCAGCTTAGGGAGACAGAAACAAGAGACCCAGTACTTC.

The CDR3 sequence: CASSPGLVGEQYF. CDR3 coding DNA: TGTGCCAGCAGCCCAGGACTAGTAGGCGAGCAGTACTTC. The gene calls are TRBV7-2 and TRBJ2-7; 7 bases line up with TRBD2. The trim removed 5 bases at V and 6 bases at J, leaving 7 bases unmatched. This CDR3 has 13 residues. Germline assignment: CDR1 SGHTA and CDR2 FQGNSA.

The chain recombines TRBV30 with TRBJ2-7, with TRBD2 matching 8 bases. Germline V lookup: CDR1 GTSNPN, CDR2 SVGIG (reference sequence). Trimming cost V 2 bases and J 5 bases; bases outside gene matches: 11. This CDR3 comprises 15 residues. This chain's CDR3 is CAWSPAETSAHEQYF. The CDR3 bases are TGTGCCTGGAGTCCGGCGGAGACTAGCGCCCACGAGCAGTACTTC.

V and J are TRBV28 and TRBJ1-1; D gene unclear. The germline V gene encodes CDR1 MDHEN and CDR2 SYDVKM. Trimming removed 7 bases at V and 1 base at J, with 7 bases between. The CDR3 totals 12 residues. CDR3 amino acids: CASMAPNTEAFF. The CDR3 bases are TGTGCCAGCATGGCGCCGAACACTGAAGCTTTCTTT.

J is TRBJ2-3 and V is TRBV4-1, with a possible D match to TRBD2 (5 bases). V was cut by 0 bases and J by 0 bases, with 13 bases left in between. This CDR3 spans 17 amino acids. Germline CDR1 and CDR2: MGHRA and YSYEKL. The CDR3 here is CASSQEEAVTSTDTQYF. The CDR3 region has the DNA TGCGCCAGCAGCCAAGAGGAGGCAGTAACCAGCACAGATACGCAGTATTTT.

V and J are TRBV27 and TRBJ1-4; D call uncertain. Germline V gene data show CDR1 as MNHEY and CDR2 as SMNVEV (reference sequence). The CDR3 contains 18 residues. Trimming removed 1 base from V and 3 bases from J, with 18 bases in between. The CDR3: CASSLLSRGGIANEKLFF. The DNA of the CDR3 is TGTGCCAGCAGTTTATTAAGTCGGGGAGGCATAGCTAATGAAAAACTGTTTTTT.

The rearrangement joins TRBV30 to TRBJ2-5; TRBD1 might be the D (6 bases). CDR1 and CDR2 (germline): GTSNPN, SVGIG (reference sequence). V lost 4 bases, J lost 7 bases, and 25 bases lay in between. CDR3 size: 16 residues. The CDR3 is CAWTRLGAGARGTQYF. Written as DNA, the CDR3 is TGTGCCTGGACCCGTTTAGGAGCAGGGGCTAGAGGGACCCAGTACTTC.

The sample holds one count of this clone. The rearrangement links TRBV9 to TRBJ2-6; D perhaps matches TRBD1 (6 bases). V lost 3 bases, J lost 2 bases, and 9 bases lay in between. Germline V gene data show CDR1 as SGDLS and CDR2 as YYNGEE. This CDR3 is built from 15 residues. Here the CDR3 DNA reads TGTGCCAGCAGCGCATACAGGGCTGGGGCCAACGTCCTGACTTTC. Protein sequence: CASSAYRAGANVLTF.

The rearrangement joins TRBV7-7 to TRBJ2-2; D is undetermined. Trimming shortened V by 5 bases and J by 1 base, and 8 bases separated the two germline ends. CDR3 length: 14 residues. From germline, CDR1 is SSHAT and CDR2 FNYEAQ (reference sequence). For the CDR3, the DNA is TGTGCCAGCAGCCCAGCAGGGAACACCGGGGAGCTGTTTTTT. Amino acids: CASSPAGNTGELFF.

The chain links TRBV10-3 to TRBJ1-3, with no clear D. The CDR3 has 14 residues. The germline gives CDR1 ENHRY, CDR2 SYGVKD. V was trimmed by 3 bases and J by 0 bases, leaving 6 bases between them. CDR3 DNA: TGTGCCATCAGTGACACAGACTCTGGAAACACCATATATTTT. It specifies CAISDTDSGNTIYF.

The chain employs TRBV2 and TRBJ1-1; D uncertain. In germline, CDR1 is SNHLY, CDR2 FYNNEI. V was pared by 8 bases and J by 0 bases, with 13 bases between. This CDR3 spans 14 amino acids. This chain's CDR3 is CASPLAPMNTEAFF. As DNA, the CDR3 is TGTGCCAGCCCTCTAGCCCCAATGAACACTGAAGCTTTCTTT.

The gene calls are TRBV5-1 and TRBJ2-5; D unclear. Trimming stripped 2 bases from V and 1 base from J, with 3 bases between. Germline CDR1 and CDR2: SGHRS and YFSETQ. The CDR3 length is 12 residues. CDR3 DNA: TGCGCCAGCAGCTTCCTCCAAGAGACCCAGTACTTC. Translation: CASSFLQETQYF.

Points on this clone: The same CDR3 arises from other DNA sequences in this sample as well. This chain uses TRBV28 with TRBJ2-6; D gene ambiguous. V lost 2 bases, J lost 4 bases, and 3 bases lay in between. CDR3 length equals 13 residues. Germline CDR1 MDHEN, CDR2 SYDVKM. The CDR3 coding sequence is TGTGCCAGCAGTTTACCCGGGGCCAACGTCCTGACTTTC. This encodes CASSLPGANVLTF.

The chain has TRBV27 and TRBJ2-5, with 10 bases matching TRBD2. With 0 bases clipped from V and 1 base from J, the junction kept 14 bases outside the gene matches. Germline CDR1 and CDR2: MNHEY and SMNVEV (reference sequence). The CDR3 consists of 20 residues. The CDR3 loop is CASSLSGSGRPLAFQETQYF. The CDR3 DNA is TGTGCCAGCAGTTTATCCGGTAGCGGGAGGCCCCTGGCATTCCAAGAGACCCAGTACTTC.

This clone was observed a handful of times. V gene TRBV7-9 combines with J gene TRBJ1-5; 8 nucleotides align to TRBD1. The CDR3 loop spans 15 amino acids. CDR1 is SEHNR and CDR2 is FQNEAQ in the germline V gene (reference sequence). Losses at the gene ends were 5 bases for V and 5 bases for J; bases not matched to a gene: 8. The CDR3 DNA sequence: TGTGCCAGCAGCCTTGGACAGGGAGTACATCAGCCCCAGCATTTT. Translating gives CASSLGQGVHQPQHF.

The CDR3 here is CASSFPTSENLGGQYF. CDR3 DNA sequence: TGCGCCAGCAGCTTCCCGACTAGCGAGAACCTAGGGGGCCAGTACTTC. The rearrangement links TRBV5-1 to TRBJ2-5; 8 nucleotides align to TRBD2. V shed 2 bases and J 10 bases; nucleotides not matched to a gene: 16. The CDR3 totals 16 residues. Germline CDR1 is SGHRS and CDR2 is YFSETQ.

V and J are TRBV10-3 and TRBJ2-7; D call uncertain. The CDR3 contains 14 residues. In germline, CDR1 is ENHRY, CDR2 SYGVKD. V gave up 6 bases and J gave up 5 bases, with 17 bases separating them. CDR3 sequence: CAIRAGLVGDEQYF. In DNA form, the CDR3 reads TGTGCCATCAGAGCCGGCCTAGTAGGCGACGAGCAGTACTTC.

The V call is TRBV27, the J call TRBJ1-5; TRBD1 matches 9 bases. The germline V gene has CDR1 MNHEY and CDR2 SMNVEV (reference sequence). The CDR3 is 14 residues long. Trimming cost V 6 bases and J 7 bases; bases outside gene matches: 7. Written as DNA, the CDR3 is TGTGCCAGCAGCCCGGACAGGGGACGGCAGCCCCAGCATTTT. The encoded protein is CASSPDRGRQPQHF.

This chain uses TRBV28 with TRBJ2-7; 10 positions agree with TRBD1. This CDR3 is 15 amino acids long. CDR1 MDHEN and CDR2 SYDVKM come from the germline V gene. J gave up 4 bases and V 6 bases, and 9 bases lay outside the gene matches. CDR3 DNA sequence: TGTGCCAGCAGCCAGGGACAGGGGAAAGTGTACGAGCAGTACTTC. Protein sequence: CASSQGQGKVYEQYF.

This chain links TRBV19 with TRBJ1-2, with TRBD1 as a possible D gene (5 bases). V was trimmed by 1 base and J by 7 bases, leaving 10 bases between them. Germline-derived CDR1 and CDR2 are LNHDA and SQIVND (reference sequence). The CDR3 covers 13 residues. The CDR3 coding sequence is TGTGCCAGTAGTATAGGATTGGGGACTGGCTACACCTTC. It encodes CASSIGLGTGYTF.

V gene TRBV19 combines with J gene TRBJ1-6; D not certain. Per the germline V gene, CDR1 is LNHDA and CDR2 is SQIVND (reference sequence). This CDR3 has 13 amino acids. V gave up 2 bases and J gave up 7 bases, with 6 bases separating them. The CDR3, as DNA: TGTGCCAGTAGTATAACGGCAAATTCACCCCTCCACTTT. Its translation is CASSITANSPLHF. The complete variable domain, with remaining parts taken from reference TRBV19 and TRBJ1-6, reads DGGITQSPKYLFRKEGQNVTLSCEQNLNHDAMYWYRQDPGQGLRLIYYSQIVNDFQKGDIAEGYSVSREKKESFPLTVTSAQKNPTAFYLCASSITANSPLHFGNGTRLTVT.

The chain combines TRBV10-2 with TRBJ1-1, with a possible D match to TRBD1 (5 bases). CDR3 length: 14 amino acids. Trimming pared 4 bases from V and 1 base from J, leaving 10 bases between. CDR1 and CDR2 (germline): WSHSY, SAAADI. CDR3: CASSGGEANTEAFF. CDR3 nucleotide sequence: TGCGCCAGCAGTGGGGGGGAGGCGAACACTGAAGCTTTCTTT.

The V gene is TRBV6-5, the J gene TRBJ1-4; 8 nucleotides align to TRBD1. The CDR3 contains 13 residues. Germline V gene sequence: CDR1 MNHEY, CDR2 SVGAGI. With 6 bases clipped from V and 5 bases from J, the junction kept 2 bases outside the gene matches. CDR3 DNA: TGTGCCAGCAGCGGGACAGGCAATGAAAAACTGTTTTTT. Protein sequence: CASSGTGNEKLFF.

The rearrangement uses TRBV6-6 and TRBJ1-2; D may be TRBD1 (6 bases). With 1 base removed from V and 6 bases from J, the gap between germline ends came to 9 bases. Germline V lookup: CDR1 MNHNY, CDR2 SVGAGI (reference sequence). This CDR3 region has 13 residues. This chain's CDR3 is CASSYYRADGYTF. The CDR3, as DNA: TGTGCCAGCAGTTACTACAGGGCTGATGGCTACACCTTC.

The chain recombines TRBV10-3 with TRBJ1-2; D call uncertain. CDR3 length equals 12 residues. Germline V lookup: CDR1 ENHRY, CDR2 SYGVKD. Trimming cost V 11 bases and J 0 bases, with 10 bases left between them. CDR3 sequence (DNA): TGTGCCGGTGAAGGGCCTAACTATGGCTACACCTTC. It translates to CAGEGPNYGYTF.

The chain has TRBV27 and TRBJ2-7, with D unresolved. V lost 3 bases and J lost 2, with 11 bases in between. The V gene's germline CDR1 is MNHEY and CDR2 SMNVEV (reference sequence). CDR3 length: 14 residues. The chain's CDR3 is CASSLAGFTYEQYF. The DNA for the CDR3 is TGTGCCAGCAGTTTGGCAGGATTCACCTACGAGCAGTACTTC.

This clone was observed once. The gene calls are TRBV4-1 and TRBJ2-7; 8 bases match TRBD1. In germline, CDR1 is MGHRA, CDR2 YSYEKL. The CDR3 contains 15 residues. J lost 2 bases, V lost 3 bases, and 6 bases had no gene match. The CDR3 spells CASSQEDRGTYEQYF. The CDR3 DNA reads as TGCGCCAGCAGCCAGGAAGACAGGGGCACCTACGAGCAGTACTTC.

V and J are TRBV7-9 and TRBJ1-1; TRBD1 matches at 9 bases. Germline loops: CDR1 SEHNR, CDR2 FQNEAQ (reference sequence). J lost 1 base, V lost 7 bases, and 13 bases had no gene match. The CDR3 spans 17 residues. The CDR3 sequence: CASKRGAWTGENTEAFF. The CDR3 region has the DNA TGTGCCAGCAAAAGGGGGGCTTGGACAGGGGAGAACACTGAAGCTTTCTTT.

V usage is TRBV9 and J usage is TRBJ2-1, with D maybe TRBD2 (6 bases). The CDR3 is 15 amino acids. From germline, CDR1 is SGDLS and CDR2 YYNGEE. V was shortened by 5 bases and J by 7 bases, with 19 bases between the two germline ends. DNA for the CDR3: TGTGCCAGCAGGCCCTCCAGCGGGTATTTTAATGAGCAGTTCTTC. Translating it yields CASRPSSGYFNEQFF.

The chain employs TRBV6-6 and TRBJ2-4; tentative D call: TRBD2 (6 bases). Per the germline V gene, CDR1 is MNHNY and CDR2 is SVGAGI (reference sequence). V dropped 9 bases and J dropped 11 bases, with 11 bases sitting between them. This CDR3 spans 10 amino acids. CDR3 in amino acids: CASSGDLQYF. CDR3 DNA sequence: TGTGCCAGTTCGGGGGATCTTCAGTACTTC.

J is TRBJ1-1 and V is TRBV27, with D unclear. The CDR3 is made up of 15 amino acids. Germline V gene sequence: CDR1 MNHEY, CDR2 SMNVEV (reference sequence). V lost 0 bases and J 0 bases, leaving 8 bases between the germline ends. The CDR3 loop reads CASSLSGSVNTEAFF. In DNA form, the CDR3 reads TGTGCCAGCAGTTTATCGGGCTCCGTGAACACTGAAGCTTTCTTT.